A single sample is the source of the 10 T cell receptor beta chains below, sequenced in a study of early T cells in non-severe SARS-CoV-2 infection. Via MiXCR, TCRdb re-called the 5' RACE reads, giving one row per CDR3 protein. The data hold some 88,000 distinct CDR3 sequences, with over 15% observed a single time. The source material was whole blood, sampled at baseline. The source is an adult who was a healthcare worker with PCR-confirmed SARS-CoV-2 infection or an uninfected control (not recorded which).

This clonotype was counted between two and nine times. The CDR3 loop reads CASSPAGTSGTEQFF. In nucleotides, the CDR3 is TGTGCCAGCTCACCGGCCGGGACTAGCGGGACTGAGCAGTTCTTC. The chain recombines TRBV18 with TRBJ2-1, with 13 bases aligning to TRBD2. There are 15 residues in the CDR3. Germline CDR1 is KGHSH and CDR2 is LQKENI. V lost 3 bases to trimming and J lost 9 bases; unmatched junction nucleotides: 5.

This clonotype was observed a few times. The chain uses TRBV29-1 and TRBJ2-3, with D unresolved. CDR1 and CDR2 from the germline V gene are SQVTM and ANQGSEA. This CDR3 has 12 residues. V lost 4 bases and J 4 bases, leaving 9 bases between the germline ends. CDR3 nucleotide sequence: TGCAGCGTTGCCGATTTGGCAGATACGCAGTATTTT. This codes for CSVADLADTQYF.

This chain joins TRBV5-1 and TRBJ2-5; no firm D call. The CDR3 length is 14 residues. Per germline, CDR1 SGHRS and CDR2 YFSETQ. Trimming pared 6 bases from V and 1 base from J, leaving 13 bases between. CDR3 in DNA: TGCGCCAGCACCCCTATGGGGTCCCAAGAGACCCAGTACTTC. Its translation: CASTPMGSQETQYF.

The V call is TRBV28, the J call TRBJ2-7; D possibly corresponds to TRBD2 (6 bases). The CDR3 is 16 residues long. Looked up from germline, CDR1 is MDHEN and CDR2 is SYDVKM. The V end was cut by 4 bases, the J end by 1 base, with 17 bases between. This CDR3 reads CASSYRLASASYEQYF. CDR3 sequence (DNA): TGTGCCAGCAGTTATCGGCTAGCGAGTGCTTCCTACGAGCAGTACTTC.

J is TRBJ2-1 and V is TRBV3-1; 14 bases align to TRBD2. V lost 4 bases, J lost 8 bases, and 4 bases stayed unmatched. The CDR3 has 15 amino acids. Germline V CDR1 and CDR2: LGHDT, YNNKEL (reference sequence). The CDR3 bases are TGTGCCAGCAGCCCAGGGACTAGCGGGAGCCATGAGCAGTTCTTC. Its translation: CASSPGTSGSHEQFF.

The chain combines TRBV11-1 with TRBJ2-3, with D unclear. Germline CDR1 and CDR2: SGHAT and FQDESV (reference sequence). There are 10 residues in the CDR3. DNA of the CDR3: TGTGGCGACAGCACAGATACGCAGTATTTT. Its protein is CGDSTDTQYF.

This clonotype was counted at least ten times. V usage is TRBV3-1 and J usage is TRBJ2-7; weak D call: TRBD2 (6 bases). V lost 3 bases to trimming and J lost 1 base, with 7 bases between them. The CDR3 contains 13 residues. CDR1 LGHDT and CDR2 YNNKEL come from the germline V gene (reference sequence). CDR3 DNA: TGTGCCAGCAGCCACCGGGGGTCCTACGAGCAGTACTTC. Translating gives CASSHRGSYEQYF.

The chain has TRBV12-3 or TRBV12-4 and TRBJ2-7; D possibly matches TRBD1 or TRBD2 (5 bases each). Trimming cost V 6 bases and J 2 bases, with 11 bases left between them. This CDR3 has 13 residues. Here the CDR3 reads CASSRDQAYEQYF. The CDR3 DNA is TGTGCCAGCAGCCGGGACCAAGCCTACGAGCAGTACTTC.

This clonotype was counted ten times or more. The chain uses TRBV2 and TRBJ2-2; D may be TRBD2 (6 bases). There are 13 residues in the CDR3. V lost 8 bases and J 2 bases, leaving 9 bases between the germline ends. Per the germline V gene, CDR1 is SNHLY and CDR2 is FYNNEI. CDR3 protein: CASQGLNTGELFF. CDR3 sequence (DNA): TGTGCCAGCCAGGGACTTAACACCGGGGAGCTGTTTTTT.

This clonotype was seen a few times. CDR3 sequence reads: CSALRDFNEQFF. The CDR3 nucleotides read TGCAGTGCACTCCGGGACTTCAATGAGCAGTTCTTC. This chain links TRBV20-1 with TRBJ2-1, with D possibly matching TRBD2 (6 bases). Germline-derived CDR1 and CDR2 are DFQATT and SNEGSKA (reference sequence). This CDR3 comprises 12 residues. V lost 6 bases, J lost 6 bases, and 12 bases lay in between.